These 25 T cell receptor beta chains came from one sample sequenced in a study of blood T cell repertoires in COVID-19. Repertoires were generated with immunoSEQ multiplex PCR, while TCRdb's copy carries only in-frame clones and drops some. Among a few hundred thousand clones listed, 65% to 90% were seen once. The sequenced sample was PBMCs or T cells enriched from blood (not recorded which). These receptors all stem from a woman aged 35 to 49 with acute COVID-19.

This rearrangement joins TRBV19 to TRBJ2-7, with D tentatively TRBD2 (6 bases). Germline CDR1 is LNHDA and CDR2 is SQIVND (reference sequence). The germline V and J ends were trimmed by 5 bases and 0 bases, with 11 bases remaining between them. This CDR3 is built from 14 residues. The DNA of the CDR3 is TGTGCCAGTAGTCCTGGCGGGGCCTCCTACGAGCAGTACTTC. Residues: CASSPGGASYEQYF.

The genes are TRBV28 and TRBJ1-5; 8 bases match TRBD1. The V and J ends lost 2 bases and 0 bases, in that order; junction bases with no gene match: 18. Germline V gene lookup returns CDR1 MDHEN and CDR2 SYDVKM. The CDR3 is 21 amino acids. Here the CDR3 reads CASSLDYWADRGHYSNQPQHF. In DNA, the CDR3 is TGTGCCAGCAGTTTAGATTACTGGGCTGACAGGGGCCATTATAGCAATCAGCCCCAGCATTTT.

The J gene is TRBJ2-6, the V gene TRBV5-1, with D perhaps matching TRBD1 (6 bases). CDR3 length: 17 amino acids. V lost 0 bases to trimming and J lost 2 bases, with 12 bases between them. Germline V CDR1 and CDR2: SGHRS, YFSETQ. CDR3 loop: CASSLVAGVAGANVLTF. DNA of the CDR3: TGCGCCAGCAGCTTGGTGGCAGGGGTTGCTGGGGCCAACGTCCTGACTTTC.

This chain connects TRBV27 to TRBJ2-7; a possible D gene is TRBD2 (7 bases). Germline V gives CDR1 MNHEY, CDR2 SMNVEV (reference sequence). The CDR3 length is 15 residues. V gave up 2 bases and J gave up 3 bases, with 14 bases separating them. The CDR3 sequence: CASSLKGGGLYEQYF. The DNA for the CDR3 is TGTGCCAGCAGTTTAAAAGGGGGGGGCCTCTACGAGCAGTACTTC.

This chain joins TRBV28 and TRBJ2-1, with TRBD2 matching over 10 bases. Germline lookup yields CDR1 MDHEN and CDR2 SYDVKM. CDR3 size: 14 residues. Trimming cost V 6 bases and J 9 bases; bases outside gene matches: 8. In DNA, the CDR3 is TGTGCCAGCAGCCCAGCGGGAGGGGGAAGTGAGCAGTTCTTC. Translation gives CASSPAGGGSEQFF.

The chain recombines TRBV4-1 with TRBJ2-6; TRBD2 is a possible D gene (7 bases). V lost 2 bases and J 16 bases, leaving 12 bases between the germline ends. Per germline, CDR1 MGHRA and CDR2 YSYEKL. The CDR3 runs 12 residues. CDR3: CASSQPKGGLTF. CDR3 in DNA: TGCGCCAGCAGCCAACCTAAGGGGGGGCTGACTTTC.

The rearrangement uses TRBV7-8 and TRBJ2-7, with a weak D call TRBD2 (5 bases). V lost 1 base, J lost 0 bases, and 7 bases lay in between. The CDR3 length is 14 residues. Germline V gives CDR1 SGHVS, CDR2 FQNEAQ. The CDR3 sequence is CASSLVTSSYEQYF. Written as DNA, the CDR3 is TGTGCCAGCAGCTTAGTTACTAGCTCCTACGAGCAGTACTTC.

V gene TRBV19 combines with J gene TRBJ2-7; the match to TRBD1 covers 8 bases. J was trimmed by 3 bases and V by 4 bases; bases with no gene match: 8. The CDR3 is 15 amino acids. CDR1 and CDR2 (germline): LNHDA, SQIVND (reference sequence). The CDR3 spells CASSTAGTGRYEQYF. CDR3 nucleotide sequence: TGTGCCAGTAGTACCGCGGGGACAGGCCGCTACGAGCAGTACTTC.

The table lists this clone with a count of one. This chain uses TRBV28 with TRBJ1-2; no reliable D call. Trimming stripped 3 bases from V and 3 bases from J, with 5 bases between. Germline CDR1 and CDR2: MDHEN and SYDVKM. The CDR3 sequence is 12 residues long. The CDR3 nucleotides read TGTGCCAGCAGTTTCCGGGACTATGGCTACACCTTC. It codes for CASSFRDYGYTF.

The rearrangement joins TRBV9 to TRBJ2-2; TRBD2 aligns across 11 bases. This CDR3 contains 18 residues. Trimming took 4 bases from V and 5 from J; bases not matched to a gene: 13. Germline CDR1 is SGDLS and CDR2 is YYNGEE. The CDR3 reads CASSPRVLAGERTGELFF. In nucleotides, the CDR3 is TGTGCCAGCAGCCCCCGGGTACTAGCGGGAGAACGGACCGGGGAGCTGTTTTTT.

The rearrangement joins TRBV28 to TRBJ1-1; 7 nucleotides line up with TRBD1. The CDR3 runs to 14 residues. Trimming at V came to 7 bases and at J to 4 bases, leaving 9 bases not matched to a gene. Germline V lookup: CDR1 MDHEN, CDR2 SYDVKM. CDR3 in amino acids: CASNHLQGVTEAFF. CDR3 bases: TGTGCCAGCAACCACCTTCAGGGGGTCACTGAAGCTTTCTTT.

CDR3 in DNA: TGTGCCAGCAACCCACAGGGGGCCTATAGCAATCAGCCCCAGCATTTT. Protein product: CASNPQGAYSNQPQHF. The rearrangement uses TRBV2 and TRBJ1-5, with 9 positions matching TRBD1. Germline CDR1 SNHLY, CDR2 FYNNEI. J gave up 0 bases and V 7 bases, and 7 bases lay outside the gene matches. The CDR3 length is 16 residues. Full variable domain (missing parts from reference TRBV2 and TRBJ1-5): EPEVTQTPSHQVTQMGQEVILRCVPISNHLYFYWYRQILGQKVEFLVSFYNNEISEKSEIFDDQFSVERPDGSNFTLKIRSTKLEDSAMYFCASNPQGAYSNQPQHFGDGTRLSIL.

The V call is TRBV4-3, the J call TRBJ2-3; the match to TRBD2 covers 7 bases. CDR1 is LGHNA and CDR2 is YSLEER in the germline V gene. The CDR3 covers 16 residues. The V and J ends lost 0 bases and 2 bases, in that order; junction bases with no gene match: 5. DNA of the CDR3: TGCGCCAGCAGCCAAGATCTAGCGGCATTCACAGATACGCAGTATTTT. It yields the protein CASSQDLAAFTDTQYF.

The rearrangement links TRBV9 to TRBJ2-3; possibly TRBD2 for D (5 bases). The germline V gene encodes CDR1 SGDLS and CDR2 YYNGEE. The CDR3 consists of 15 residues. The ends were cut back, 4 bases at V and 6 bases at J, with 18 bases in the middle. The CDR3 is CASSPLAEAVDTQYF. The DNA for the CDR3 is TGTGCCAGCAGCCCCCTCGCGGAGGCGGTGGATACGCAGTATTTT.

Regarding this clone: The sample holds other DNA sequences that translate to the same CDR3. CDR3 nucleotide sequence: TGTGCCAGCAGTTTGACGGGCGAGCAGTACTTC. This codes for CASSLTGEQYF. The J gene is TRBJ2-7, the V gene TRBV12-3 or TRBV12-4, with D hard to call. V was cut by 3 bases and J by 6 bases, with 6 bases left in between. The CDR3 sequence is 11 residues long.

The V gene is TRBV7-2, the J gene TRBJ1-3; D perhaps matches TRBD1 (6 bases). Germline lookup yields CDR1 SGHTA and CDR2 FQGNSA. This CDR3 is built from 14 residues. V shed 5 bases and J shed 2 bases, with 10 bases lying between them. CDR3 in amino acids: CASSVGTPGNTIYF. In DNA form, the CDR3 reads TGTGCCAGCAGCGTCGGGACACCTGGAAACACCATATATTTT.

V is TRBV5-5 and J is TRBJ2-2; 8 positions match TRBD2. Unmatched junction bases numbered 9, after V lost 4 bases and J lost 4 bases. CDR1 SGHKS and CDR2 YYEKEE come from the germline V gene (reference sequence). This CDR3 has 16 amino acids. CDR3 nucleotides: TGTGCCAGCAGCACTACTAGCGGTCGAGGCACCGGGGAGCTGTTTTTT. It translates to CASSTTSGRGTGELFF.

This clone was detected a few times. The chain couples TRBV14 to TRBJ2-7, with D possibly being TRBD2 (6 bases). The V end lost 6 bases, the J end lost 5 bases, and 17 bases lay between the germline ends. The CDR3 has 14 amino acids. CDR1 SGHDN and CDR2 FVKESK come from the germline V gene. As DNA, the CDR3 is TGTGCCAGCAGTAAAATCGGGACTTCCGACGAGCAGTACTTC. This translates into CASSKIGTSDEQYF.

The V and J genes are TRBV5-6 and TRBJ1-5; D unclear. The CDR3 is 13 residues long. Per germline, CDR1 SGHDT and CDR2 YYEEEE. V shed 6 bases and J shed 6 bases, with 13 bases lying between them. CDR3 bases: TGTGCCAGCATAAATGTAGATGGTCAGCCCCAGCATTTT. Its protein is CASINVDGQPQHF.

The chain carries TRBV7-9 and TRBJ2-3; 12 bases map to TRBD1. The V segment lost 5 bases and the J segment 5 bases; nucleotides outside the gene matches: 5. Germline-derived CDR1 and CDR2 are SEHNR and FQNEAQ (reference sequence). This CDR3 is built from 15 residues. The CDR3 is CASSARDRGRDTQYF. Here the CDR3 DNA reads TGTGCCAGCAGCGCCCGGGACAGGGGGCGAGATACGCAGTATTTT.

The chain recombines TRBV11-3 with TRBJ1-4, with D possibly being TRBD1 (5 bases). Per germline, CDR1 SGHNT and CDR2 YENEEA. V lost 1 base and J lost 0, with 6 bases in between. This CDR3 comprises 15 residues. The CDR3 DNA follows: TGTGCCAGCAGCTTAGGGGGCGCAACTAATGAAAAACTGTTTTTT. It yields the protein CASSLGGATNEKLFF.

A single count supports this clone. This chain's CDR3 is CASRMMTATYEQYF. The CDR3, as DNA: TGTGCCAGCAGGATGATGACAGCTACCTACGAGCAGTACTTC. The V and J genes are TRBV6-5 and TRBJ2-7; D is perhaps TRBD1 (5 bases). The CDR3 sequence is 14 residues long. Trimming cost V 6 bases and J 2 bases, with 14 bases left between them. Germline V gives CDR1 MNHEY, CDR2 SVGAGI.

The chain links TRBV27 to TRBJ2-1; 11 nucleotides align to TRBD1. V lost 7 bases and J lost 7; bases outside the gene matches: 9. The CDR3 extends over 15 amino acids. Germline V lookup: CDR1 MNHEY, CDR2 SMNVEV (reference sequence). CDR3 sequence: CASNLDRGLMNEQFF. The CDR3 DNA reads TGTGCCAGCAACTTGGACAGGGGGCTAATGAATGAGCAGTTCTTC.

The rearrangement uses TRBV11-2 and TRBJ2-7; TRBD2 matches 7 bases. J gave up 1 base and V 4 bases, and 4 bases lay outside the gene matches. The CDR3 length is 14 residues. Per the germline V gene, CDR1 is SGHAT and CDR2 is FQNNGV. In DNA form, the CDR3 reads TGTGCCAGCAGCTCCACCGGGGGGTCCTACGAGCAGTACTTC. Protein: CASSSTGGSYEQYF.

The rearrangement links TRBV7-2 to TRBJ2-1, with D hard to call. The germline V and J ends were trimmed by 1 base and 9 bases, with 4 bases remaining between them. CDR3 length equals 11 residues. Germline loops: CDR1 SGHTA, CDR2 FQGNSA. The CDR3 nucleotides are TGTGCCAGCAGCTTAGACGGTGAGCAGTTCTTC. Translating it yields CASSLDGEQFF.